The clone carrying this T cell receptor beta chain was counted a single time. Profiled with immunoSEQ multiplex PCR; TCRdb holds only in-frame clones, not every one. The sample records roughly 110,000 clones, about 79% being singletons. The CDR3 has 16 residues. The germline V gene has CDR1 SEHNR and CDR2 FQNEAQ (reference sequence). Trimming cost V 4 bases and J 4 bases, with 16 bases left between them. This entry belongs to a study of blood T cell repertoires in COVID-19. The material sequenced was peripheral blood. The chain has TRBV7-9 and TRBJ2-2; D may be TRBD2 (5 bases). This clonotype was sampled from an elderly man with COVID-19, enrolled during active disease. The CDR3 DNA sequence: TGTGCCAGCAGCTCAATGGACTCCATCAGCACCGGGGAGCTGTTTTTT. Its translation is CASSSMDSISTGELFF.